Given below is one T cell receptor (beta chain) in context. In the source study's methods: Quantification of nucleated cells was approximated via reference gene primer amplification. Repertoires were generated with immunoSEQ multiplex PCR, while TCRdb's copy carries only in-frame clones and drops some. V and J calls and clone size come straight from that table; D and trimming were deduced from the DNA. Of 95,000 to 100,000 clones in the sample, roughly 92% were seen once. The V segment lost 9 bases and the J segment 7 bases; nucleotides outside the gene matches: 9. Germline CDR1 reads LNHDA; CDR2 reads SQIVND (reference sequence). The CDR3 length is 13 residues. The data were obtained in a study of blood T cell repertoires in COVID-19. In the study overall: Samples representing acute and convalescent COVID-19 were sourced from the United States, Italy and Spain. Sources were T cells, B-cell-depleted T cells, or PBMCs; the material itself was cDNA or gDNA.

Sequenced material: peripheral blood. The J gene is TRBJ1-2, the V gene TRBV19, with 9 bases that match TRBD1. The sequence derives from a man in his fifties or sixties with active COVID-19. CDR3: CASGDRDTGGYTF. Here the CDR3 DNA reads TGTGCCAGCGGGGACAGGGACACGGGTGGCTACACCTTC.